The 5 T cell receptor beta chains below all came from one sample that was sequenced in a study of OX40 agonist ivuxolimab in advanced cancers. Sequenced by immunoSEQ multiplex PCR; TCRdb stores in-frame clones only, minus some. This table holds approximately 46,000 clones, 85% to 90% found once. The input for sequencing was CD4+ or CD8+ T cells sorted from blood, taken in a trial of the OX40 agonist ivuxolimab. The receptor set was obtained from an adult with an advanced solid tumor such as melanoma, head and neck, liver or kidney cancer.

This chain connects TRBV28 to TRBJ1-1; 7 bases match TRBD1. After removal of 5 bases from V and 1 base from J, the junction contained 7 bases not matched to a gene. The CDR3 loop spans 15 amino acids. Per the germline V gene, CDR1 is MDHEN and CDR2 is SYDVKM. The CDR3 DNA reads as TGTGCCAGCAGTCAGGGGGTGTGGGGGAACACTGAAGCTTTCTTT. Translating it yields CASSQGVWGNTEAFF. Full variable domain (missing parts from reference TRBV28 and TRBJ1-1): DVKVTQSSRYLVKRTGEKVFLECVQDMDHENMFWYRQDPGLGLRLIYFSYDVKMKEKGDIPEGYSVSREKKERFSLILESASTNQTSMYLCASSQGVWGNTEAFFGQGTRLTVV.

The rearrangement uses TRBV15 and TRBJ2-7; D uncertain. From germline, CDR1 is LNHNV and CDR2 YYDKDF (reference sequence). The CDR3 consists of 13 residues. Trimming took off 2 bases at V and 0 bases at J, with 5 bases between the two ends. The CDR3 loop reads CATSRIYSYEQYF. As DNA, the CDR3 is TGTGCCACCAGCAGAATCTACTCCTACGAGCAGTACTTC. The whole variable domain, remainder taken from reference TRBV15 and TRBJ2-7, is DAMVIQNPRYQVTQFGKPVTLSCSQTLNHNVMYWYQQKSSQAPKLLFHYYDKDFNNEADTPDNFQSRRPNTSFCFLDIRSPGLGDTAMYLCATSRIYSYEQYFGPGTRLTVT.

This sequence joins TRBV9 and TRBJ1-3, with D unclear. The CDR3 is 17 amino acids. V dropped 0 bases and J dropped 0 bases, with 13 bases sitting between them. Germline CDR1 and CDR2: SGDLS and YYNGEE. In DNA, the CDR3 is TGTGCCAGCAGCGTAGAGTGGACGGGGTACTCTGGAAACACCATATATTTT. Its protein is CASSVEWTGYSGNTIYF.

The chain uses TRBV7-2 and TRBJ2-5; D call uncertain. The DNA end is more similar to TRBJ2-7, so the J call may be wrong. The CDR3 extends over 11 amino acids. CDR1 SGHTA and CDR2 FQGNSA come from the germline V gene. The CDR3 coding sequence is TGTGCCAGCAGCTTAACCTACGAGCAGTACTTC. It translates to CASSLTYEQYF.

The chain joins TRBV10-3 to TRBJ2-2; D is uncertain. The CDR3 contains 12 residues. V lost 8 bases to trimming and J lost 4 bases, with 8 bases between them. Germline V gene data show CDR1 as ENHRY and CDR2 as SYGVKD. The CDR3 sequence: CAIFSPTGELFF. The CDR3 DNA reads TGTGCCATCTTTTCCCCCACCGGGGAGCTGTTTTTT.